The 21 T cell receptor beta chains reported below all come from one sample, sequenced in a study of OX40 agonist ivuxolimab in advanced cancers. Sequencing used immunoSEQ multiplex PCR; TCRdb keeps in-frame clones, though not all of them. The sample lists about 32,000 clones, over 80% occurring once. This specimen was CD4+ or CD8+ T cells sorted from blood, taken in a trial of the OX40 agonist ivuxolimab. These receptors were collected from an adult with an advanced solid tumor such as melanoma, head and neck, liver or kidney cancer.

The chain employs TRBV4-2 and TRBJ2-1; D is possibly TRBD2 (5 bases). The CDR3 runs 15 residues. Germline assignment: CDR1 LGHNA and CDR2 YNFKEQ. V lost 0 bases and J 2 bases, leaving 8 bases between the germline ends. The CDR3 protein is CASSQEAAPYNEQFF. CDR3 sequence (DNA): TGTGCCAGCAGCCAAGAAGCGGCCCCCTACAATGAGCAGTTCTTC.

The rearrangement uses TRBV6-4 and TRBJ2-3, with D perhaps matching TRBD2 (6 bases). The CDR3 consists of 13 residues. V was clipped by 5 bases and J by 2 bases, with 8 bases between them. The germline gives CDR1 MRHNA, CDR2 SNTAGT. Here the CDR3 reads CASSRTNTDTQYF. CDR3 in DNA: TGTGCCAGCAGTCGGACTAACACAGATACGCAGTATTTT.

V gene TRBV5-1 combines with J gene TRBJ2-7, with 9 bases aligning to TRBD1. Germline CDR1 is SGHRS and CDR2 is YFSETQ. The CDR3 is made up of 15 amino acids. The V segment lost 2 bases and the J segment 2 bases; nucleotides outside the gene matches: 5. CDR3 sequence reads: CASSFGTGRTYEQYF. Here the CDR3 DNA reads TGCGCCAGCAGCTTCGGGACAGGGCGAACCTACGAGCAGTACTTC.

CDR3 coding DNA: TGTGCCAGCATGGGGACAGGAGTTAGCAATCAGCCCCAGCATTTT. As protein: CASMGTGVSNQPQHF. The V and J genes are TRBV27 and TRBJ1-5, with 8 bases lining up with TRBD1. Losses at the gene ends were 7 bases for V and 0 bases for J; bases not matched to a gene: 5. The CDR3 length is 15 residues. In germline, CDR1 is MNHEY, CDR2 SMNVEV (reference sequence).

For this clone: Other DNA sequences of this sample code for an identical CDR3. The gene calls are TRBV2 and TRBJ2-2; D is ambiguous. With 3 bases removed from V and 3 bases from J, the gap between germline ends came to 2 bases. The CDR3 length is 12 residues. Per the germline V gene, CDR1 is SNHLY and CDR2 is FYNNEI. The CDR3 region has the DNA TGTGCCAGCAGTGAGGACACCGGGGAGCTGTTTTTT. Amino acids: CASSEDTGELFF.

This rearrangement joins TRBV14 to TRBJ2-4; the D call may be TRBD1 or TRBD2 (5 bases each). The V end was cut by 3 bases, the J end by 7 bases, with 13 bases between. Germline V CDR1 and CDR2: SGHDN, FVKESK. This CDR3 comprises 14 residues. The CDR3 DNA is TGTGCCAGCAGCCAGAACAGAGGGGTCAACATTCAGTACTTC. Translated: CASSQNRGVNIQYF.

The chain links TRBV6-5 to TRBJ2-5, with TRBD2 as a possible D gene (5 bases). CDR1 and CDR2 from the germline V gene are MNHEY and SVGAGI. Trimming took 6 bases from V and 3 from J, leaving 17 bases between them. CDR3 length equals 15 residues. CDR3 sequence (DNA): TGTGCCAGCAGATTACTAGAGGGTTCAGAAGAGACCCAGTACTTC. Translated, it gives CASRLLEGSEETQYF.

This clone was recorded a few times. V gene TRBV9 combines with J gene TRBJ2-3; D is uncertain. Trimming took 6 bases from V and 5 from J, leaving 16 bases between them. The CDR3 totals 14 residues. Germline V lookup: CDR1 SGDLS, CDR2 YYNGEE. CDR3 amino acids: CASTEAPRQDTQYF. The DNA for the CDR3 is TGTGCCAGCACAGAGGCCCCCCGCCAAGATACGCAGTATTTT.

The chain joins TRBV4-3 to TRBJ1-2, with a weak D call TRBD1 (6 bases). This CDR3 contains 14 residues. Germline CDR1 reads LGHNA; CDR2 reads YSLEER. V was pared by 2 bases and J by 8 bases, with 15 bases between. CDR3 sequence: CASSQRNRVDGYTF. The CDR3 DNA reads TGCGCCAGCAGCCAAAGAAACAGGGTGGACGGCTACACCTTC.

The CDR3 DNA reads as TGTGCCAGCAGCAATTTACAGGGGGCCGGGGAGCTGTTTTTT. Translation: CASSNLQGAGELFF. The chain combines TRBV9 with TRBJ2-2, with 8 bases identical to TRBD1. The CDR3 is 14 amino acids. V dropped 4 bases and J dropped 6; count of bases not matched to a gene: 5. The germline gives CDR1 SGDLS, CDR2 YYNGEE.

The chain combines TRBV4-3 with TRBJ2-7; TRBD2 aligns across 11 bases. The CDR3 covers 16 residues. Losses at the gene ends were 0 bases for V and 2 bases for J; bases not matched to a gene: 3. Germline values: CDR1 LGHNA, CDR2 YSLEER. In DNA, the CDR3 is TGCGCCAGCAGCCAAGACCCGGGACTAGCGGCCTACGAGCAGTACTTC. It encodes CASSQDPGLAAYEQYF.

The gene calls are TRBV9 and TRBJ2-7, with 7 bases matching TRBD2. Germline trimming cut 8 bases from V and 3 bases from J; bases unmatched to any gene: 11. Germline lookup yields CDR1 SGDLS and CDR2 YYNGEE. The CDR3 contains 14 residues. CDR3 sequence: CARRPSGVLYEQYF. CDR3 nucleotide sequence: TGTGCCAGGAGACCTAGCGGCGTCCTCTACGAGCAGTACTTC.

This rearrangement joins TRBV14 to TRBJ2-1; D could derive from TRBD1 or TRBD2 (6 bases each). V was trimmed by 0 bases and J by 4 bases, leaving 22 bases between them. The CDR3 contains 19 residues. Germline loops: CDR1 SGHDN, CDR2 FVKESK. CDR3 protein: CASSQDGGVAGIFYNEQFF. The CDR3 DNA is TGTGCCAGCAGCCAAGACGGGGGCGTCGCGGGAATTTTTTACAATGAGCAGTTCTTC.

This clone was seen once. The chain combines TRBV6-5 with TRBJ2-3; D remains ambiguous. Germline V lookup: CDR1 MNHEY, CDR2 SVGAGI. Trimming shortened V by 0 bases and J by 5 bases, and 9 bases separated the two germline ends. The CDR3 has 14 amino acids. In DNA form, the CDR3 reads TGTGCCAGCAGTTACTCGTACAGTCAAGATACGCAGTATTTT. It is translated as CASSYSYSQDTQYF.

The J gene is TRBJ2-5, the V gene TRBV27, with 11 bases lining up with TRBD2. CDR1 is MNHEY, CDR2 SMNVEV, per germline (reference sequence). The CDR3 is 16 amino acids. V lost 0 bases to trimming and J lost 5 bases; unmatched junction nucleotides: 5. CDR3 loop: CASSLSRWTSGETQYF. DNA for the CDR3: TGTGCCAGCAGTTTATCTCGATGGACTAGCGGGGAGACCCAGTACTTC.

This chain joins TRBV5-4 and TRBJ2-3; D remains ambiguous. V was cut by 2 bases and J by 3 bases, with 13 bases left in between. Germline CDR1 reads SGHNT; CDR2 reads YYREEE (reference sequence). The CDR3 contains 15 residues. The CDR3 region is CASSLLPIGTDTQYF. The CDR3 DNA sequence: TGTGCCAGCAGCTTACTCCCAATCGGAACAGATACGCAGTATTTT.

J is TRBJ2-7 and V is TRBV6-6; 10 positions agree with TRBD1. Per the germline V gene, CDR1 is MNHNY and CDR2 is SVGAGI (reference sequence). Trimming at V came to 0 bases and at J to 2 bases, leaving 4 bases not matched to a gene. This CDR3 has 16 residues. DNA of the CDR3: TGTGCCAGCAGTTACTCGATGGGACAGGGGCCCTACGAGCAGTACGTC. It encodes CASSYSMGQGPYEQYV.

This clone turned up a few times. The chain joins TRBV2 to TRBJ1-1; no clear D gene. This CDR3 region has 11 residues. V was shortened by 7 bases and J by 5 bases, with 8 bases between the two germline ends. Germline V gene data show CDR1 as SNHLY and CDR2 as FYNNEI. Here the CDR3 reads CASIMGTEAFF. The DNA for the CDR3 is TGTGCCAGCATAATGGGGACTGAAGCTTTCTTT.

The J gene is TRBJ2-7, the V gene TRBV19; 9 bases are shared with TRBD1. The CDR3 runs 15 residues. Looked up from germline, CDR1 is LNHDA and CDR2 is SQIVND (reference sequence). V lost 6 bases, J lost 3 bases, and 9 bases stayed unmatched. The CDR3: CASRTRQGDLYEQYF. DNA for the CDR3: TGTGCCAGTAGAACCCGACAGGGGGATCTCTACGAGCAGTACTTC.

The chain has TRBV7-9 and TRBJ2-1; 7 nucleotides agree with TRBD2. With 2 bases clipped from V and 2 bases from J, the junction kept 6 bases outside the gene matches. Germline values: CDR1 SEHNR, CDR2 FQNEAQ (reference sequence). CDR3 length: 16 amino acids. CDR3 residues: CASSLPGGSTYNEQFF. The CDR3 region has the DNA TGTGCCAGCAGCTTACCAGGCGGGAGCACCTACAATGAGCAGTTCTTC.

The DNA for the CDR3 is TGTGCCAGCAGCTTAGCGGGGGGGAAAAATGAGCAGTTCTTC. It is translated as CASSLAGGKNEQFF. The V gene is TRBV7-9, the J gene TRBJ2-1; TRBD2 matches 7 bases. With 0 bases clipped from V and 7 bases from J, the junction kept 3 bases outside the gene matches. CDR1 and CDR2 (germline): SEHNR, FQNEAQ (reference sequence). The CDR3 covers 14 residues.